This T cell receptor beta chain is drawn from a study of metastatic and nonmetastatic thyroid tumors. TCRdb redid the clone calls on the PCR reads using MiXCR. The sample yields about 89,000 clones, around 13% seen once. Thyroid surgery was performed in patients who had received no treatment beforehand. The CDR3 is 14 amino acids. V lost 6 bases and J 5 bases, leaving 16 bases between the germline ends. Germline V gene lookup returns CDR1 MNHEY and CDR2 SMNVEV (reference sequence). In its sample, this clone was seen many times. Input material: tumor tissue. The source of this sequence is a female donor with papillary thyroid cancer or a benign thyroid nodule (not recorded which). Some clones in this sample may be carry-over from other donors' samples. The rearrangement joins TRBV27 to TRBJ1-1; D is perhaps TRBD1 (6 bases). This CDR3 reads CASRGGQSGTEAFF. The DNA of the CDR3 is TGTGCCAGCAGGGGCGGACAGAGCGGGACTGAAGCTTTCTTT.